This is a list of T cell receptor beta chains from one sample in a study of blood T cells in healthy people across ages. TCRdb used MiXCR to reprocess the 5' RACE reads, holding one entry per CDR3 protein. Seen here are some 1 million distinct CDR3 sequences, 40% to 55% observed once, and the top ten hold approximately 19%. Sequencing used blood. The receptors were sampled from a woman aged 60-75 years in good health. Each CDR3 is given with its conserved first and last residue. Fields, in order: D gene, J gene, V gene, clone size, CDR3 protein, CDR3 DNA. D genes are given only for firm matches. Not all rows give a size; the values are once, few, many and, for expanded clones, a class.

D: .
J: TRBJ1-5
V: TRBV7-2
size: .
CDR3: CASSFTGTHNNQPQHF
DNA: TGTGCCAGCAGCTTCACCGGGACGCATAACAATCAGCCCCAGCATTTT

D: .
J: TRBJ1-5
V: TRBV6-2/TRBV6-3
size: few
CDR3: CASSSLGPPTPQHF
DNA: TGTGCCAGCAGTTCACTGGGACCGCCTACGCCCCAGCATTTT

D: TRBD1
J: TRBJ1-4
V: TRBV27
size: .
CDR3: CASSRQGAYEKLFF
DNA: TGTGCCAGCAGTAGACAGGGGGCTTATGAAAAACTGTTTTTT

D: TRBD2
J: TRBJ2-1
V: TRBV2
size: .
CDR3: CASSDGGTSGIPEQFF
DNA: TGTGCCAGCAGTGATGGAGGGACTAGCGGGATCCCTGAGCAGTTCTTC

D: TRBD2
J: TRBJ2-1
V: TRBV10-3
size: .
CDR3: CAIGLANEQFF
DNA: TGTGCCATCGGACTAGCCAATGAGCAGTTCTTC

D: .
J: TRBJ2-3
V: TRBV10-3
size: few
CDR3: CAISKWEGGTDTQYF
DNA: TGTGCCATCAGTAAATGGGAGGGGGGCACAGATACGCAGTATTTT

D: TRBD1
J: TRBJ2-7
V: TRBV5-1
size: .
CDR3: CASSHSGTVGYEQYF
DNA: TGCGCCAGCAGCCATTCCGGGACAGTCGGCTACGAGCAGTACTTC

D: .
J: TRBJ2-3
V: TRBV7-9
size: few
CDR3: CASSHRDHTDTQYF
DNA: TGTGCCAGCAGCCACCGGGATCACACAGATACGCAGTATTTT

D: .
J: TRBJ2-3
V: TRBV29-1
size: .
CDR3: CNLPELVTDTQYF
DNA: TGCAACCTTCCGGAACTAGTTACAGATACGCAGTATTTT

D: TRBD2
J: TRBJ2-7
V: TRBV9
size: .
CDR3: CASSVAVAGVLGNEQYF
DNA: TGTGCCAGCAGCGTAGCCGTGGCGGGAGTATTGGGCAATGAGCAGTACTTC

D: .
J: TRBJ2-1
V: TRBV2
size: once
CDR3: CASSGVGVRVNEQFF
DNA: TGTGCCAGCAGTGGTGTGGGAGTAAGGGTGAATGAGCAGTTCTTC

D: TRBD1
J: TRBJ1-2
V: TRBV27
size: few
CDR3: CASSFHKTGANWGGYTF
DNA: TGTGCCAGCAGTTTCCACAAGACAGGGGCTAATTGGGGAGGCTACACCTTC

D: .
J: TRBJ2-7
V: TRBV3-1
size: .
CDR3: CASSQALRYEQYF
DNA: TGTGCCAGCAGCCAAGCGCTGAGGTACGAGCAGTACTTC

D: .
J: TRBJ2-2
V: TRBV14
size: .
CDR3: CASSQVGTLSGELFF
DNA: TGTGCCAGCAGCCAAGTTGGAACATTATCAGGGGAGCTGTTTTTT

D: TRBD2
J: TRBJ2-4
V: TRBV5-4
size: .
CDR3: CASSLGTSGTLTAKNIQYF
DNA: TGTGCCAGCAGCTTGGGAACTAGCGGGACCCTAACGGCCAAAAACATTCAGTACTTC

D: .
J: TRBJ1-1
V: TRBV6-2/TRBV6-3
size: .
CDR3: CASSSQGNPPTEAFF
DNA: TGTGCCAGCAGTTCACAGGGTAACCCACCCACTGAAGCTTTCTTT

D: .
J: TRBJ2-5
V: TRBV12-3/TRBV12-4
size: many
CDR3: CASRIVGAETQYF
DNA: TGTGCCAGCAGGATAGTTGGGGCAGAGACCCAGTACTTC

D: .
J: TRBJ2-5
V: TRBV29-1
size: few
CDR3: CSTVEQGNQETQYF
DNA: TGCAGCACCGTAGAACAGGGCAACCAAGAGACCCAGTACTTC

D: .
J: TRBJ2-7
V: TRBV5-1
size: .
CDR3: CASSLGGVSGLSYEQYF
DNA: TGCGCCAGCAGCTTGGGGGGCGTTTCAGGGCTCTCCTACGAGCAGTACTTC

D: TRBD2
J: TRBJ2-1
V: TRBV6-4
size: .
CDR3: CASSAGAGGNEQFF
DNA: TGTGCCAGCAGTGCAGGAGCGGGGGGCAATGAGCAGTTCTTC

D: .
J: TRBJ1-2
V: TRBV14
size: .
CDR3: CASSQVVQPYGYTF
DNA: TGTGCCAGCAGCCAAGTAGTACAGCCCTATGGCTACACCTTC

D: TRBD2
J: TRBJ2-7
V: TRBV20-1
size: few
CDR3: CSARDPRLAGVSYEQYF
DNA: TGCAGTGCTAGAGACCCCCGACTAGCGGGAGTCTCCTACGAGCAGTACTTC

D: .
J: TRBJ2-5
V: TRBV27
size: .
CDR3: CATTRGETQYF
DNA: TGTGCAACGACCCGAGGGGAGACCCAGTACTTC

D: .
J: TRBJ2-2
V: TRBV7-6
size: .
CDR3: CASRLAGSGELFF
DNA: TGTGCCAGCAGATTAGCAGGGTCCGGGGAGCTGTTTTTT

D: .
J: TRBJ2-1
V: TRBV4-2
size: .
CDR3: CASSQAVGWFDEQFF
DNA: TGTGCCAGCAGCCAAGCGGTAGGGTGGTTCGATGAGCAGTTCTTC

D: TRBD2
J: TRBJ2-3
V: TRBV27
size: .
CDR3: CASSPLGLAGLGTQYF
DNA: TGTGCCAGCAGTCCCCTGGGACTAGCGGGACTCGGTACGCAGTATTTT

D: .
J: TRBJ2-1
V: TRBV9
size: .
CDR3: CASSSSLIPNEQFF
DNA: TGTGCCAGCAGCTCGAGTCTTATTCCTAATGAGCAGTTCTTC

D: TRBD2
J: TRBJ2-7
V: TRBV5-1
size: .
CDR3: CASREGNEQYF
DNA: TGCGCCTCCCGGGAGGGGAACGAGCAGTACTTC

D: TRBD2
J: TRBJ2-1
V: TRBV5-1
size: .
CDR3: CASSLGSGRRSNNEQFF
DNA: TGCGCCAGCAGCTTGGGTAGCGGGAGACGATCAAACAATGAGCAGTTCTTC

D: .
J: TRBJ2-5
V: TRBV20-1
size: .
CDR3: CSALGLRTQETQYF
DNA: TGCAGTGCTCTTGGCTTAAGGACTCAAGAGACCCAGTACTTC

D: .
J: TRBJ2-7
V: TRBV7-2
size: .
CDR3: CASSLVEGSIAEQYF
DNA: TGTGCCAGCAGCTTAGTAGAGGGTTCGATAGCCGAGCAGTACTTC

D: .
J: TRBJ2-7
V: TRBV6-5
size: .
CDR3: CASRETVSNYEQYF
DNA: TGTGCCAGCAGAGAGACAGTTTCAAACTACGAGCAGTACTTC

D: .
J: TRBJ2-7
V: TRBV20-1
size: few
CDR3: CSARDLQATSYEQYF
DNA: TGCAGTGCTAGAGATCTCCAGGCTACCTCCTACGAGCAGTACTTC

D: .
J: TRBJ1-2
V: TRBV2
size: few
CDR3: CASSETESYGYTF
DNA: TGTGCCAGCAGCGAGACAGAAAGCTATGGCTACACCTTC

D: TRBD1
J: TRBJ2-7
V: TRBV29-1
size: few
CDR3: CSVPGQGVHEQYF
DNA: TGCAGCGTACCGGGACAGGGTGTGCACGAGCAGTACTTC

D: .
J: TRBJ2-3
V: TRBV12-3/TRBV12-4
size: .
CDR3: CVSSLTTTDTQYF
DNA: TGTGTCAGCAGTTTGACAACCACAGATACGCAGTATTTT

D: TRBD2
J: TRBJ2-7
V: TRBV5-6
size: .
CDR3: CASSLALISGISEQYF
DNA: TGTGCCAGCAGCTTGGCCCTTATAAGCGGGATTTCCGAGCAGTACTTC

D: TRBD2
J: TRBJ2-7
V: TRBV5-1
size: .
CDR3: CASSLDLAGAYEQYF
DNA: TGCGCCAGCAGCTTGGATCTAGCGGGAGCCTACGAGCAGTACTTC

D: .
J: TRBJ2-3
V: TRBV21-1
size: .
CDR3: CASSPPWGSTDTQYF
DNA: TGTGCCAGCAGCCCTCCGTGGGGTAGCACAGATACGCAGTATTTT

D: TRBD1
J: TRBJ2-7
V: TRBV9
size: few
CDR3: CASSARRTGESYEQYF
DNA: TGTGCCAGCAGCGCCCGACGGACAGGGGAATCCTACGAGCAGTACTTC

D: TRBD1
J: TRBJ2-1
V: TRBV20-1
size: .
CDR3: CSASPTGLRGEQFF
DNA: TGCAGTGCTAGTCCGACAGGGCTCAGGGGTGAGCAGTTCTTC

D: .
J: TRBJ1-2
V: TRBV20-1
size: few
CDR3: CSARDPRHQRGLNYGYTF
DNA: TGCAGTGCTAGAGACCCGAGACACCAAAGGGGACTTAACTATGGCTACACCTTC

D: .
J: TRBJ2-3
V: TRBV6-4
size: many
CDR3: CASSALPSATDTQYF
DNA: TGTGCCAGCAGTGCCCTCCCCTCAGCCACAGATACGCAGTATTTT

D: .
J: TRBJ2-5
V: TRBV12-3/TRBV12-4
size: .
CDR3: CTSSYRETQYF
DNA: TGTACCAGCAGCTACCGGGAGACCCAGTACTTC

D: .
J: TRBJ2-7
V: TRBV4-1
size: .
CDR3: CASSQEHEQYF
DNA: TGCGCCAGCAGCCAAGAACACGAGCAGTACTTC

D: .
J: TRBJ2-3
V: TRBV6-5
size: few
CDR3: CASSTPSVGTDTQYF
DNA: TGTGCCAGCTCGACTCCCTCCGTGGGGACAGATACGCAGTATTTT

D: .
J: TRBJ1-4
V: TRBV3-1
size: .
CDR3: CASSQGDSLSTNEKLFF
DNA: TGTGCCAGCAGCCAAGGAGACAGCCTCTCAACTAATGAAAAACTGTTTTTT

D: .
J: TRBJ2-4
V: TRBV11-2
size: few
CDR3: CASSLGGGAKNIQYF
DNA: TGTGCCAGCAGCTTAGGAGGGGGAGCCAAAAACATTCAGTACTTC

D: .
J: TRBJ2-2
V: TRBV15
size: .
CDR3: CATSRARLSGIATGELFF
DNA: TGTGCCACCAGCAGAGCCCGTTTGAGTGGGATCGCCACCGGGGAGCTGTTTTTT

D: .
J: TRBJ2-5
V: TRBV27
size: .
CDR3: CASSSFRTGRGQETQYF
DNA: TGTGCCAGCAGTTCCTTTAGGACAGGGAGGGGCCAAGAGACCCAGTACTTC

D: .
J: TRBJ1-6
V: TRBV7-2
size: few
CDR3: CASTRGRVNIDSPLHF
DNA: TGTGCCAGCACCCGGGGGAGGGTTAATATTGATTCACCCCTCCACTTT

D: TRBD1
J: TRBJ2-1
V: TRBV28
size: .
CDR3: CASSWVQGFRNEQFF
DNA: TGTGCCAGCAGTTGGGTACAGGGGTTTAGGAATGAGCAGTTCTTC

D: TRBD1
J: TRBJ1-5
V: TRBV15
size: .
CDR3: CATDTYRGAQPQHF
DNA: TGTGCCACCGATACCTACAGGGGCGCTCAGCCCCAGCATTTT